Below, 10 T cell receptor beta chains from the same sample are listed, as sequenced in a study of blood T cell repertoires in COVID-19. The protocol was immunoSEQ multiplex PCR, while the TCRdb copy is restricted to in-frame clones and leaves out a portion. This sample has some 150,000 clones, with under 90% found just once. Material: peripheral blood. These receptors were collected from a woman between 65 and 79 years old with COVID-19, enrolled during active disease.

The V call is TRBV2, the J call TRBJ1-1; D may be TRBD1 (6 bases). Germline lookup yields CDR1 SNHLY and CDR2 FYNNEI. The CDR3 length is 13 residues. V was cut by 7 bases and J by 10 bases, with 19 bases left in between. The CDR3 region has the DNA TGTGCCAGCATATATTTCGCGGGGGCTGTAGCTTTCTTT. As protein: CASIYFAGAVAFF.

CDR3 protein: CASSRLNTGELFF. DNA for the CDR3: TGTGCCAGCTCGCGTCTGAACACCGGGGAGCTGTTTTTT. This chain links TRBV7-3 with TRBJ2-2; D not resolved. With 8 bases removed from V and 1 base from J, the gap between germline ends came to 8 bases. Germline assignment: CDR1 SGHTA and CDR2 FQGTGA. CDR3 size: 13 residues.

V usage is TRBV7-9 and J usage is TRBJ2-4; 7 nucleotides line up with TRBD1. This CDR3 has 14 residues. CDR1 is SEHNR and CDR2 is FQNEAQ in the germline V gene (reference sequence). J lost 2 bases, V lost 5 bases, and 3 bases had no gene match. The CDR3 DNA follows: TGTGCCAGCAGCCCACAGGGGACCAAAAACATTCAGTACTTC. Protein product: CASSPQGTKNIQYF.

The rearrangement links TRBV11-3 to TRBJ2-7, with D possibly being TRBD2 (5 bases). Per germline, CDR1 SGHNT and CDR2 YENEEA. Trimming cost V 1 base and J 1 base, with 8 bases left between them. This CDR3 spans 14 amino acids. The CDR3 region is CASSLGGNSYEQYF. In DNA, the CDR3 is TGTGCCAGCAGCTTAGGAGGGAATTCCTACGAGCAGTACTTC.

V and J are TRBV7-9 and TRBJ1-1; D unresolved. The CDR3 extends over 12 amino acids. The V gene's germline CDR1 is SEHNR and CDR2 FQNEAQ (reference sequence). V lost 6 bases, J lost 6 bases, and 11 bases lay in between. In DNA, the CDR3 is TGTGCCAGCAGGATATCGTCGGCTGAAGCTTTCTTT. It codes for CASRISSAEAFF.

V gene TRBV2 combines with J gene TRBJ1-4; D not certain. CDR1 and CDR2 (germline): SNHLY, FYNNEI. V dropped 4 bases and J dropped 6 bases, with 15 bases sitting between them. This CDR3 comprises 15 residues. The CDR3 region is CASSGRIQRYEKLFF. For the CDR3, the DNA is TGTGCCAGCAGTGGTCGGATCCAGAGGTATGAAAAACTGTTTTTT.

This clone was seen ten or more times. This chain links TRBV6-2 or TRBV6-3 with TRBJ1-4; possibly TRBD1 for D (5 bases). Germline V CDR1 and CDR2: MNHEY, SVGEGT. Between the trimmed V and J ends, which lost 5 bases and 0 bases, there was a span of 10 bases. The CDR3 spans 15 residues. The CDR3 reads CASSDPGTTNEKLFF. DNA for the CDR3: TGTGCCAGCAGTGACCCAGGGACAACTAATGAAAAACTGTTTTTT.

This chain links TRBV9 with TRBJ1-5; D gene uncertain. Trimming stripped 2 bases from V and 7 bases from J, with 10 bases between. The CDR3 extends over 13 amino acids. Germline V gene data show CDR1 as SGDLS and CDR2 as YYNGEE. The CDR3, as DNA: TGTGCCAGCAGCGTGGCCCCTAGGCAGCCCCAGCATTTT. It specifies CASSVAPRQPQHF.

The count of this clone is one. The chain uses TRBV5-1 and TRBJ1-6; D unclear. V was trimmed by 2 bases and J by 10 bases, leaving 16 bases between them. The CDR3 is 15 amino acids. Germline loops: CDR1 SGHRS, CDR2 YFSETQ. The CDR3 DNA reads TGCGCCAGCAGCTTTACCCTTAACGAACGGTCACCCCTCCACTTT. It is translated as CASSFTLNERSPLHF.

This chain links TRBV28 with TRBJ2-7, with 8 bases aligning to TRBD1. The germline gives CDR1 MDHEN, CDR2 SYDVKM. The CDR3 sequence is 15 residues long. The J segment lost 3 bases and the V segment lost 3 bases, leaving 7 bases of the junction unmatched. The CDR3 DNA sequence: TGTGCCAGCAGTTTTCCGAGACAGGGGAGCTACGAGCAGTACTTC. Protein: CASSFPRQGSYEQYF.